This TCR beta chain was retrieved from a study of T cell repertoires in aging, cancer and after chemotherapy. Study at large: Donor ages fell into six groups from 30 or younger up to 70 or older. Around 8.8 million TCR reads were in the whole dataset.

In its sample, this clonotype was seen a few times. As yet, its antigen is unknown. Multiplex touch-down PCR with TRB-A/B primers amplified rearranged V-D-J TRB sequences. TCRdb re-analysed the multiplex PCR reads in MiXCR, keeping a single row per CDR3 protein. The sample consists of about 1,700 distinct CDR3 sequences, about 32% of them appearing once. Trimming removed 4 bases from V and 1 base from J, with 4 bases in between. The V gene's germline CDR1 is KGHSH and CDR2 LQKENI. The CDR3 extends over 12 amino acids. Amplification of TCR beta used genomic DNA extracted from peripheral blood. Points from the study as a whole: Median generation probability rose over the chemotherapy interval in each cancer cohort, suggesting rebound thymic output. In hematological cancer patients, infiltrated lymphoid organs may have impaired thymic emigration or peripheral T cell expansion.

The sequenced material came from blood. This chain links TRBV18 with TRBJ1-1, with D uncertain. The sequence derives from a human donor with a blood cancer. The CDR3 is CASSRENTEAFF. Here the CDR3 DNA reads TGTGCCAGCTCACGCGAGAACACTGAAGCTTTCTTT.